This paragraph covers one T cell receptor (beta chain) sequence. Its matching antigen is unknown. The junction shows a germline mismatch at one end, possibly a read error. This sample was included in a study of identical twins' blood T cells. General study points: Shared environment remains a possible cause of twin similarity.

Each TCR cDNA library carried sample-specific barcodes on both ends. TCRdb reprocessed the 5' RACE reads with MiXCR, giving one entry per CDR3 protein. The sample shows roughly 380,000 distinct CDR3 sequences, under 30% of them seen only once. Germline V gives CDR1 SGHRS, CDR2 YFSETQ. This CDR3 is built from 15 residues. This receptor was taken from a woman aged 18-55 years in good health. Material for sequencing was PBMCs. The chain has TRBV5-1 and TRBJ2-2; D not certain. The CDR3 DNA sequence: TGCGCCGGCAGCTTGGATCCTGGGTTGCCCGGGGAGCTGTTTTTT. This codes for CAGSLDPGLPGELFF.